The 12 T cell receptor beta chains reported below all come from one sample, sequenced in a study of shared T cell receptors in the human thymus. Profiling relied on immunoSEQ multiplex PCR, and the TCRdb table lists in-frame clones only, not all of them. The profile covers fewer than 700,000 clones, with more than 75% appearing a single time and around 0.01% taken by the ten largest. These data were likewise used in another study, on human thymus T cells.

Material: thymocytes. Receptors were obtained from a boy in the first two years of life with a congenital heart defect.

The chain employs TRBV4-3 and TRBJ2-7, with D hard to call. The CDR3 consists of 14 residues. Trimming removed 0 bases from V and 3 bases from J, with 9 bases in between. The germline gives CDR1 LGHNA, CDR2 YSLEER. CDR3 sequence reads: CASSQDHYRYEQYF. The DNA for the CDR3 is TGCGCCAGCAGCCAAGATCACTACCGCTACGAGCAGTACTTC.

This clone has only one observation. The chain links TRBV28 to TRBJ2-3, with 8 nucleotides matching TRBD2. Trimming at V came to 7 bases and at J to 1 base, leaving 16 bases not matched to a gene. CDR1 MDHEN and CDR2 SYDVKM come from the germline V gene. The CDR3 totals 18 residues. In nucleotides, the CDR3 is TGTGCCAGCACCCCGAGGCTAGCGGGCCGGTTCGGCACAGATACGCAGTATTTT. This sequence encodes CASTPRLAGRFGTDTQYF.

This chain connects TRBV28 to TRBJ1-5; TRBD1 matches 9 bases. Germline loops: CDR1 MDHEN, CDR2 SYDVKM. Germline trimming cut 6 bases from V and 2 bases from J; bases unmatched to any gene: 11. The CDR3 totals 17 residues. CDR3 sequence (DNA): TGTGCCAGCAGGTTGGACAGGGGTGGTTATGGCAATCAGCCCCAGCATTTT. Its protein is CASRLDRGGYGNQPQHF.

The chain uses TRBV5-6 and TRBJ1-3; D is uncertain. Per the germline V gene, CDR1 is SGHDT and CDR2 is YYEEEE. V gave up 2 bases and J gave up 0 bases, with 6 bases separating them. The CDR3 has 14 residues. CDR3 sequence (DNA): TGTGCCAGCAGCTTACATTCCTCTGGAAACACCATATATTTT. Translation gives CASSLHSSGNTIYF.

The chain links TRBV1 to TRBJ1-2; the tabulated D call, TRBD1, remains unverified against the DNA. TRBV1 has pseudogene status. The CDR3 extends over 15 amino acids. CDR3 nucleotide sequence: TGCACCAGCAGCCCCCACCCACAGGGTTTTTTCGGCTACACCTTC. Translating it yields CTSSPHPQGFFGYTF.

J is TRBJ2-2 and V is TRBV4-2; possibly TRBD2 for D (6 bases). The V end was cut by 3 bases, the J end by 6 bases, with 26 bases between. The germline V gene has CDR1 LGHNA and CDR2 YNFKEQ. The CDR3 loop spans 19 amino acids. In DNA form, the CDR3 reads TGTGCCAGCAGCCAGGTTCCCGGGACTCCTACCTCCTCTGCCGGGGAGCTGTTTTTT. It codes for CASSQVPGTPTSSAGELFF.

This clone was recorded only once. The CDR3 bases are TGTGCTAGTGGTCTGACAGGGGAACTGGATCAGCCCCAGCATTTT. Translating it yields CASGLTGELDQPQHF. The rearrangement links TRBV12-5 to TRBJ1-5; TRBD1 matches at 8 bases. CDR3 length equals 15 residues. V shed 5 bases, J shed 5 bases, and the junction held 8 bases outside the gene matches. Germline V gene data show CDR1 as LGHNT and CDR2 as FRNRAP.

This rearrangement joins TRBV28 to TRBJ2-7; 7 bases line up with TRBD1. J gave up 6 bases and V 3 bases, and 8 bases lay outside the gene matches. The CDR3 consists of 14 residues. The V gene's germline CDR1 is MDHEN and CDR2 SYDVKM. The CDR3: CASSFRDRVLEQYF. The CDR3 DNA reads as TGTGCCAGCAGTTTTCGTGACAGGGTTCTCGAGCAGTACTTC.

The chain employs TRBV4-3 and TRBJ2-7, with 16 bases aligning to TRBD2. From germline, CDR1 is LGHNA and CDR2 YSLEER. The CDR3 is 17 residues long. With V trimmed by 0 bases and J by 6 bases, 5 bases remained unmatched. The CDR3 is CASSQEGLAGGPGEQYF. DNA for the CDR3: TGCGCCAGCAGCCAAGAGGGACTAGCGGGAGGGCCGGGCGAGCAGTACTTC.

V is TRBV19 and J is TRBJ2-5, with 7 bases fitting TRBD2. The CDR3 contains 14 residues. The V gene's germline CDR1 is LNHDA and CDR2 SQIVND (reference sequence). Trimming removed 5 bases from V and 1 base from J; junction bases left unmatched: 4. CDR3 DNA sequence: TGTGCCAGTAGTGGGCCTAGCGGCCAAGAGACCCAGTACTTC. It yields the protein CASSGPSGQETQYF.

The CDR3 DNA follows: TGTGCCAGCAGTCCAGGCGGGGGCCTTAGCAATCAGCCCCAGCATTTT. Protein product: CASSPGGGLSNQPQHF. The V call is TRBV28, the J call TRBJ1-5; possible D gene TRBD1, 6 bases. The germline V and J ends were trimmed by 5 bases and 0 bases, with 14 bases remaining between them. This CDR3 comprises 16 residues. Germline CDR1 is MDHEN and CDR2 is SYDVKM.

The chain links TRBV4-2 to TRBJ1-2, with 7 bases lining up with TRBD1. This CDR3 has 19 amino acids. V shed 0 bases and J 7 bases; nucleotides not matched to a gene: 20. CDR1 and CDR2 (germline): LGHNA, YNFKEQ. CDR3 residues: CASSQEAGETGTHICGYTF. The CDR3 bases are TGTGCCAGCAGCCAAGAGGCTGGAGAGACAGGGACTCATATATGTGGCTACACCTTC.